The source of this T cell receptor (beta chain) is a study of siplizumab effects on memory and regulatory T cells. Study-level points and caveats: Alloreactive sequences that could be traced to unstimulated CD4+ memory cells showed a significant reduction under siplizumab. Apparently more diverse than memory cells, naive T cells also seemed major alloresponse contributors. Among alloreactive clones, only a minor fraction mapped to unstimulated subsets. Siplizumab gave mappable alloreactive CD4+ clones an average Treg-derived fraction of less than 75%, against around 30% in controls.

The protocol was immunoSEQ multiplex PCR, while the TCRdb copy is restricted to in-frame clones and leaves out a portion. Here the sample spans roughly 80,000 clones, approximately 90% being singletons. V was clipped by 0 bases and J by 7 bases, with 16 bases between them. CDR1 SGDLS and CDR2 YYNGEE come from the germline V gene. The CDR3 has 16 residues. Notes on this clone: Its antigen is still unknown.

The sequence was obtained from a human donor in good health. Specimen: Tregs sorted from blood. The chain is built from TRBV9 and TRBJ2-2, with D possibly being TRBD1 (6 bases). Here the CDR3 reads CASSVGATGTHGELFF. DNA of the CDR3: TGTGCCAGCAGCGTAGGTGCGACAGGTACCCACGGGGAGCTGTTTTTT.